This T cell receptor (beta chain) stems from a study of blood T cell repertoires in COVID-19. Study summary: Samples of COVID-19 (acute and convalescent) were obtained from the United States, Italy and Spain. T cells, B-cell-depleted T cells, or PBMCs provided the cDNA or gDNA that served as material.

CDR3 length equals 17 residues. Under the authors' procedure: The assay estimated nucleated cells by amplifying reference gene primers. The method was immunoSEQ multiplex PCR; TCRdb's version includes in-frame clones alone and lacks a portion of them. Clone size and the V and J calls come from that table; the DNA yielded D and trimming. The table lists about 210,000 clones, about four fifths of them singletons, with about 2.5% in the top ten. The chain recombines TRBV7-5 with TRBJ1-6; the table's D call, TRBD1, has no DNA check behind it. TRBV7-5 is termed a pseudogene. This clonotype originated in a woman in her thirties or forties with active or convalescent COVID-19. The sample taken for sequencing was peripheral blood. Here the CDR3 DNA reads TGTGTCAGAAGCTTAGAACGTACAGACTCCTATAATTCACCCCTCCACTTT. The encoded protein is CVRSLERTDSYNSPLHF.